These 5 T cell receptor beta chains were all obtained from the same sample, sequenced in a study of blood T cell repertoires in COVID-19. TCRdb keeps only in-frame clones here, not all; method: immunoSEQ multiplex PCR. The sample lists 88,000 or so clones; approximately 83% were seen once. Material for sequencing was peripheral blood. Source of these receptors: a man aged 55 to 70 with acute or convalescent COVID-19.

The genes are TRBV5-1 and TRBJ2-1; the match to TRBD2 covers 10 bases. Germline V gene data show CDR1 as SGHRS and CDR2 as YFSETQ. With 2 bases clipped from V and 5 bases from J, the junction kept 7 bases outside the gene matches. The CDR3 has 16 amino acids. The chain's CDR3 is CASSFLSGRADNEQFF. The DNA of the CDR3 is TGCGCCAGCAGCTTCCTGAGCGGGAGGGCGGACAATGAGCAGTTCTTC.

This CDR3 reads CASKESNTGELFF. CDR3 bases: TGTGCCAGTAAGGAGTCGAACACCGGGGAGCTGTTTTTT. The chain carries TRBV19 and TRBJ2-2; D not certain. Germline lookup yields CDR1 LNHDA and CDR2 SQIVND (reference sequence). V dropped 7 bases and J dropped 0 bases, with 6 bases sitting between them. This CDR3 has 13 amino acids.

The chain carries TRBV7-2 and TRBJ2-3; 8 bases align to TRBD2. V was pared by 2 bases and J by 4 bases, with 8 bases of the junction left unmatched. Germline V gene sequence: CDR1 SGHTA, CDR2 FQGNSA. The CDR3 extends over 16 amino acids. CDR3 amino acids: CASSLQSGGLPDTQYF. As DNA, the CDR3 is TGTGCCAGCAGCTTACAGAGCGGGGGCCTCCCAGATACGCAGTATTTT.

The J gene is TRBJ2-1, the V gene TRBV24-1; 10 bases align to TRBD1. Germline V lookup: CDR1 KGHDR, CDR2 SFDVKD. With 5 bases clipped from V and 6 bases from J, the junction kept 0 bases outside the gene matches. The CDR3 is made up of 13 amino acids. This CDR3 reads CATSGTGGNEQFF. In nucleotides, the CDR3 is TGTGCCACCAGTGGGACAGGGGGCAATGAGCAGTTCTTC.

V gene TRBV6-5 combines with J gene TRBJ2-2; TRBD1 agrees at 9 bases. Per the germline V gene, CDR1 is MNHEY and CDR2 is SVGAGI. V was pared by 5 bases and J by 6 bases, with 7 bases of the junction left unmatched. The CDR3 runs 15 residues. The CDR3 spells CASSRTGAAAGELFF. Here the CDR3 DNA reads TGTGCCAGCAGTCGGACAGGGGCAGCAGCCGGGGAGCTGTTTTTT.